The 29 T cell receptor beta chains below come from one sample, sequenced in a study of cytomegalovirus exposure and HLA in healthy donors. It was with 60 Vbeta and 13 Jbeta primers that the PCR ran. Generated by immunoSEQ multiplex PCR, the TCRdb table keeps only in-frame clones and is missing some. The sample includes some 170,000 clones, roughly 76% of them seen just once. Sequenced input: PBMCs. These receptor sequences come from a young woman in good health and CMV-seropositive.

The chain uses TRBV11-1 and TRBJ2-5; the D gene is possibly TRBD1 (6 bases). The CDR3 is 16 amino acids. CDR1 SGHAT and CDR2 FQDESV come from the germline V gene (reference sequence). V lost 5 bases and J 4 bases, leaving 20 bases between the germline ends. The CDR3 DNA sequence: TGTGCCAGCAGCACCTACGGCAGGGGTGATACAGAGACCCAGTACTTC. Amino acid sequence: CASSTYGRGDTETQYF.

The gene calls are TRBV2 and TRBJ1-6; 7 bases fit TRBD1. The germline CDR1 and CDR2 sequences are SNHLY and FYNNEI. V shed 2 bases and J 10 bases; nucleotides not matched to a gene: 8. CDR3 length: 15 amino acids. The CDR3 spells CASSEIETGWSPLHF. The CDR3, as DNA: TGTGCCAGCAGTGAAATTGAGACAGGGTGGTCACCCCTCCACTTT.

This clone appeared a few times. The gene calls are TRBV9 and TRBJ2-7, with 10 bases that match TRBD2. With V trimmed by 4 bases and J by 4 bases, 11 bases remained unmatched. CDR3 length equals 16 residues. Germline assignment: CDR1 SGDLS and CDR2 YYNGEE. The DNA of the CDR3 is TGTGCCAGCAGCCTCGTCCCCGGGACTAGCGCGTACGAGCAGTACTTC. It encodes CASSLVPGTSAYEQYF. Supplemented by reference TRBV9 and TRBJ2-7, the full variable domain reads DSGVTQTPKHLITATGQRVTLRCSPRSGDLSVYWYQQSLDQGLQFLIQYYNGEERAKGNILERFSAQQFPDLHSELNLSSLELGDSALYFCASSLVPGTSAYEQYFGPGTRLTVT.

The chain joins TRBV6-6 to TRBJ2-5; TRBD1 is a possible D gene (6 bases). Between the trimmed V and J ends, which lost 4 bases and 1 base, there was a span of 7 bases. The CDR3 covers 13 residues. Germline lookup yields CDR1 MNHNY and CDR2 SVGAGI (reference sequence). CDR3 sequence (DNA): TGTGCCAGCAGTTGGGACATCCAAGAGACCCAGTACTTC. It specifies CASSWDIQETQYF.

This sequence joins TRBV18 and TRBJ2-7; 8 bases fit TRBD1. Germline lookup yields CDR1 KGHSH and CDR2 LQKENI. The CDR3 runs to 16 residues. J gave up 4 bases and V 2 bases, and 10 bases lay outside the gene matches. CDR3 sequence reads: CASSPFTTGGSYEQYF. The CDR3 nucleotides read TGTGCCAGCTCACCATTTACTACAGGGGGTAGTTACGAGCAGTACTTC.

The V gene is TRBV29-1, the J gene TRBJ1-1, with no clear D. Trimming left V 1 base short and J 4 bases short, with 7 bases between. The CDR3 sequence is 12 residues long. Germline V gene lookup returns CDR1 SQVTM and CDR2 ANQGSEA. DNA of the CDR3: TGCAGCGTTGAAGTTACGGGCACTGAAGCTTTCTTT. Its protein product is CSVEVTGTEAFF. The variable domain in full, with the rest retrieved from reference TRBV29-1 and TRBJ1-1, is SAVISQKPSRDICQRGTSLTIQCQVDSQVTMMFWYRQQPGQSLTLIATANQGSEATYESGFVIDKFPISRPNLTFSTLTVSNMSPEDSSIYLCSVEVTGTEAFFGQGTRLTVV.

About this clone: The junction differs from germline at one of its ends, possibly a read error. This chain joins TRBV6-4 and TRBJ2-1; the D gene is possibly TRBD1 (6 bases). This CDR3 is 14 amino acids long. Germline loops: CDR1 MRHNA, CDR2 SNTAGT. The CDR3: CASSGDISNNEQFF. In nucleotides, the CDR3 is TGTGCCAGCAGCGGGGACATCTCCAACAATGAGCAGTTCTTC.

This clone came up a few times. V and J are TRBV15 and TRBJ1-2, with a tentative D call TRBD1 (6 bases). The germline V gene has CDR1 LNHNV and CDR2 YYDKDF (reference sequence). V was pared by 0 bases and J by 2 bases, with 10 bases between. This CDR3 spans 15 amino acids. The CDR3 nucleotides read TGTGCCACCAGCAGAGAGAGGACAGCAAACTATGGCTACACCTTC. Translating gives CATSRERTANYGYTF.

This chain connects TRBV6-6 to TRBJ1-2, with TRBD1 matching over 8 bases. The CDR3 is 12 residues long. Trimming at V came to 10 bases and at J to 8 bases, leaving 9 bases not matched to a gene. Germline loops: CDR1 MNHNY, CDR2 SVGAGI (reference sequence). The CDR3 DNA reads as TGTGCCACGCAGGGGGCTACCAGCGGCTACACCTTC. Translation gives CATQGATSGYTF.

The J gene is TRBJ2-3, the V gene TRBV7-9; 11 bases align to TRBD2. This CDR3 spans 16 amino acids. Germline CDR1 reads SEHNR; CDR2 reads FQNEAQ (reference sequence). V shed 3 bases and J 4 bases; nucleotides not matched to a gene: 6. The CDR3, as DNA: TGTGCCAGCAGCTTCACTAGCGGGGGAGACCCAGATACGCAGTATTTT. Protein sequence: CASSFTSGGDPDTQYF.

The chain couples TRBV7-2 to TRBJ2-5, with a possible D match to TRBD1 (6 bases). Trimming took off 1 base at V and 0 bases at J, with 12 bases between the two ends. Germline-derived CDR1 and CDR2 are SGHTA and FQGNSA. The CDR3 loop spans 16 amino acids. The CDR3 reads CASSLVSGDNQETQYF. CDR3 in DNA: TGTGCCAGCAGCTTAGTGTCAGGGGATAACCAAGAGACCCAGTACTTC.

The chain employs TRBV6-1 and TRBJ1-6, with 9 nucleotides matching TRBD1. This CDR3 spans 16 amino acids. After removal of 1 base from V and 9 bases from J, the junction contained 7 bases not matched to a gene. Germline CDR1 is MNHNS and CDR2 is SASEGT. This CDR3 is CASSEEPDRGASPLHF. CDR3 DNA sequence: TGTGCCAGCAGTGAAGAACCCGACAGGGGGGCTTCACCCCTCCACTTT.

With regard to this clone: This CDR3 is also generated by other DNA sequences in the sample. The V call is TRBV6-5, the J call TRBJ1-5; no clear D. The length of the CDR3 is 13 residues. Germline loops: CDR1 MNHEY, CDR2 SVGAGI. V shed 2 bases and J shed 4 bases, with 6 bases lying between them. The CDR3 reads CASSYGQNQPQHF. The CDR3 coding sequence is TGTGCCAGCAGTTACGGCCAGAATCAGCCCCAGCATTTT.

The V and J genes are TRBV5-6 and TRBJ2-7, with D unresolved. V was trimmed by 0 bases and J by 3 bases, leaving 7 bases between them. CDR3 length equals 13 residues. Germline values: CDR1 SGHDT, CDR2 YYEEEE. CDR3 in amino acids: CASSLGQVYEQYF. The CDR3 bases are TGTGCCAGCAGCTTGGGGCAAGTCTACGAGCAGTACTTC.

This chain links TRBV5-1 with TRBJ2-5; 15 bases align to TRBD2. This CDR3 spans 18 amino acids. The germline V gene encodes CDR1 SGHRS and CDR2 YFSETQ. J lost 4 bases, V lost 4 bases, and 11 bases had no gene match. The CDR3 DNA sequence: TGCGCCAGCAGCCCCCATCCGGGACTAGCGGGGGGCACAGAGACCCAGTACTTC. Translation gives CASSPHPGLAGGTETQYF. Based on the CDR3 plus reference TRBV5-1 and TRBJ2-5, the full variable domain is KAGVTQTPRYLIKTRGQQVTLSCSPISGHRSVSWYQQTPGQGLQFLFEYFSETQRNKGNFPGRFSGRQFSNSRSEMNVSTLELGDSALYLCASSPHPGLAGGTETQYFGPGTRLLVL.

The V and J genes are TRBV15 and TRBJ2-7; 7 positions agree with TRBD1. This CDR3 spans 15 amino acids. Germline CDR1 and CDR2: LNHNV and YYDKDF (reference sequence). V trimming: 3 bases; J trimming: 0 bases; junction bases outside the gene matches: 5. The CDR3 spells CATSSGQASSYEQYF. The CDR3, as DNA: TGTGCCACCAGCAGCGGACAGGCGAGCTCCTACGAGCAGTACTTC.

This clone came up once. V is TRBV5-1 and J is TRBJ2-5, with D maybe TRBD1 (5 bases). This CDR3 spans 16 amino acids. Trimming cost V 1 base and J 1 base, with 14 bases left between them. Germline V gene sequence: CDR1 SGHRS, CDR2 YFSETQ. The CDR3 coding sequence is TGCGCCAGCAGCTTGATCCAGGGCCAAGGCCAAGAGACCCAGTACTTC. Amino acids: CASSLIQGQGQETQYF. Full variable domain (outside the CDR3, taken from reference TRBV5-1 and TRBJ2-5): KAGVTQTPRYLIKTRGQQVTLSCSPISGHRSVSWYQQTPGQGLQFLFEYFSETQRNKGNFPGRFSGRQFSNSRSEMNVSTLELGDSALYLCASSLIQGQGQETQYFGPGTRLLVL.

This clone was seen a single time. This chain joins TRBV4-1 and TRBJ2-1, with D hard to call. CDR1 and CDR2 from the germline V gene are MGHRA and YSYEKL. The CDR3 loop spans 13 amino acids. With 4 bases removed from V and 6 bases from J, the gap between germline ends came to 10 bases. Here the CDR3 DNA reads TGCGCCAGCAGCCTAACGGTCCTCAATGAGCAGTTCTTC. Protein sequence: CASSLTVLNEQFF.

V and J are TRBV7-9 and TRBJ2-2, with 8 bases matching TRBD1. Losses at the gene ends were 3 bases for V and 3 bases for J; bases not matched to a gene: 6. CDR1 and CDR2 from the germline V gene are SEHNR and FQNEAQ (reference sequence). The CDR3 covers 16 residues. DNA for the CDR3: TGTGCCAGCAGCTTTAGACAGGGGAGATACACCGGGGAGCTGTTTTTT. This sequence encodes CASSFRQGRYTGELFF.

The chain links TRBV28 to TRBJ2-7; 8 nucleotides align to TRBD2. This CDR3 is 12 amino acids long. V was clipped by 10 bases and J by 1 base; unmatched bases: 3. Germline assignment: CDR1 MDHEN and CDR2 SYDVKM. Here the CDR3 DNA reads TGTGCCACCGGGAGGGGGTCCTACGAGCAGTACTTC. It translates to CATGRGSYEQYF.

In this sample, this clone turned up once. This chain joins TRBV7-9 and TRBJ1-2; possibly TRBD1 for D (6 bases). The germline CDR1 and CDR2 sequences are SEHNR and FQNEAQ (reference sequence). This CDR3 has 15 amino acids. Trimming took off 5 bases at V and 8 bases at J, with 21 bases between the two ends. Here the CDR3 reads CASSRPGDRSIGYTF. The CDR3 DNA reads TGTGCCAGCAGCCGACCAGGGGACCGAAGTATCGGCTACACCTTC.

This chain links TRBV11-2 with TRBJ2-7, with 12 nucleotides matching TRBD2. This CDR3 contains 16 residues. The junction had 6 bases not matched to a gene; V was cut back by 0 bases and J by 6 bases. The germline CDR1 and CDR2 sequences are SGHAT and FQNNGV. The CDR3 protein is CASSLEPSGGAGEQYF. For the CDR3, the DNA is TGTGCCAGCAGCTTAGAGCCTAGCGGGGGGGCCGGCGAGCAGTACTTC.

This clone was observed once. J is TRBJ2-3 and V is TRBV5-1; D remains unclear. The CDR3 has 13 amino acids. V was trimmed by 4 bases and J by 4 bases, leaving 10 bases between them. Per the germline V gene, CDR1 is SGHRS and CDR2 is YFSETQ. The CDR3 protein is CASSLDTADTQYF. The CDR3 nucleotides are TGCGCCAGCAGCCTAGATACGGCAGATACGCAGTATTTT.

The J gene is TRBJ2-7, the V gene TRBV2; 8 bases align to TRBD1. The germline V gene has CDR1 SNHLY and CDR2 FYNNEI. Trimming took 6 bases from V and 7 from J; bases not matched to a gene: 5. The CDR3 has 12 residues. The DNA of the CDR3 is TGTGCCAGCAGCCTACAGGGGGGTGAGCAGTACTTC. Its translation: CASSLQGGEQYF.

The V call is TRBV4-2, the J call TRBJ2-5; TRBD1 is a possible D gene (5 bases). V was shortened by 0 bases and J by 1 base, with 12 bases between the two germline ends. Germline CDR1 reads LGHNA; CDR2 reads YNFKEQ. The CDR3 has 16 residues. CDR3 sequence: CASSQEEWTIQETQYF. DNA of the CDR3: TGTGCCAGCAGCCAAGAGGAATGGACAATCCAAGAGACCCAGTACTTC.

The chain is built from TRBV11-2 and TRBJ2-2; TRBD2 agrees at 9 bases. Germline V lookup: CDR1 SGHAT, CDR2 FQNNGV. The V and J ends lost 6 bases and 2 bases, in that order; junction bases with no gene match: 4. This CDR3 comprises 15 residues. The CDR3 spells CASRVAGANTGELFF. The CDR3 region has the DNA TGTGCCAGCAGAGTAGCGGGGGCCAACACCGGGGAGCTGTTTTTT.

A few counts support this clone. The gene calls are TRBV13 and TRBJ1-5; the D gene is possibly TRBD1 (6 bases). The length of the CDR3 is 13 residues. Deletions cut 3 bases from V and 4 bases from J, with 7 bases between. The germline CDR1 and CDR2 sequences are PRHDT and FYEKMQ (reference sequence). The DNA of the CDR3 is TGTGCCAGCAGCTTCGGACAGAATCAGCCCCAGCATTTT. Amino acid sequence: CASSFGQNQPQHF. The entire variable domain, with the rest obtained from reference TRBV13 and TRBJ1-5, is as follows: AAGVIQSPRHLIKEKRETATLKCYPIPRHDTVYWYQQGPGQDPQFLISFYEKMQSDKGSIPDRFSAQQFSDYHSELNMSSLELGDSALYFCASSFGQNQPQHFGDGTRLSIL.

V and J are TRBV4-3 and TRBJ2-5; TRBD1 agrees at 7 bases. Germline CDR1 is LGHNA and CDR2 is YSLEER. The CDR3 runs 14 residues. J was trimmed by 5 bases and V by 3 bases; bases with no gene match: 6. CDR3 amino acids: CASSHRQGSETQYF. CDR3 nucleotides: TGCGCCAGCAGCCATAGACAGGGATCCGAGACCCAGTACTTC.

This clone was detected only a few times. This rearrangement joins TRBV2 to TRBJ1-3, with 9 bases aligning to TRBD1. There are 15 residues in the CDR3. V was clipped by 7 bases and J by 3 bases; unmatched bases: 7. The germline V gene encodes CDR1 SNHLY and CDR2 FYNNEI. The CDR3 protein is CASTPQGAFGNTIYF. The CDR3 DNA reads as TGTGCCAGCACACCACAGGGGGCCTTTGGAAACACCATATATTTT.